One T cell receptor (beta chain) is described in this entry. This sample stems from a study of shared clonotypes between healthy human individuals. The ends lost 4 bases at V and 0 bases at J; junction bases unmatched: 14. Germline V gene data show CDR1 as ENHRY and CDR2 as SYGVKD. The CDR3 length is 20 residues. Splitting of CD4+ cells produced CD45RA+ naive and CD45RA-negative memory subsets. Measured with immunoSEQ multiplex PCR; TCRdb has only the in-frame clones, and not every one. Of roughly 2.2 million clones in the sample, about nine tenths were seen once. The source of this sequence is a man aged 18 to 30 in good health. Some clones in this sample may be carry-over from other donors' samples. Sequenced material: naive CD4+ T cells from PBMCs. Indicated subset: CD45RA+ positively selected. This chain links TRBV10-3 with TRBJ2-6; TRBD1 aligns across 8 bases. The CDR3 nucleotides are TGTGCCATCAGTGCTAGGCGTGGAGGACAGGGAACCTCTGGGGCCAACGTCCTGACTTTC. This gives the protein CAISARRGGQGTSGANVLTF.